The 16 T cell receptor beta chains given below trace back to one sample, sequenced in a study of cytomegalovirus exposure and HLA in healthy donors. The data were produced by immunoSEQ multiplex PCR, yet TCRdb's version contains in-frame clones alone and is incomplete. The data contain more than 150,000 clones, around four fifths of them singletons. Specimen: PBMCs. The receptors shown here come from a man aged 18 to 29 in good health and CMV-seropositive.

This clone was detected a few times. The V and J genes are TRBV12-5 and TRBJ2-5, with a tentative D call TRBD1 (6 bases). The CDR3 totals 13 residues. Between the trimmed V and J ends, which lost 5 bases and 2 bases, there was a span of 9 bases. Germline V gene lookup returns CDR1 LGHNT and CDR2 FRNRAP. Here the CDR3 reads CASGGTPQETQYF. CDR3 nucleotide sequence: TGTGCTAGTGGTGGGACACCACAAGAGACCCAGTACTTC.

This clone was seen a single time. V and J are TRBV29-1 and TRBJ2-3, with 9 bases lining up with TRBD2. This CDR3 is 14 amino acids long. V lost 4 bases to trimming and J lost 4 bases; unmatched junction nucleotides: 6. Per germline, CDR1 SQVTM and CDR2 ANQGSEA. In nucleotides, the CDR3 is TGCAGCGTTGGACTGGCGGGAGGGCCAGATACGCAGTATTTT. Translation gives CSVGLAGGPDTQYF.

The chain joins TRBV5-1 to TRBJ2-4; 7 bases fit TRBD1. Germline V gene lookup returns CDR1 SGHRS and CDR2 YFSETQ. The CDR3 contains 13 residues. Trimming at V came to 4 bases and at J to 5 bases, leaving 3 bases not matched to a gene. The CDR3 is CASSTGQQNIQYF. The DNA of the CDR3 is TGCGCCAGCAGCACGGGACAGCAAAACATTCAGTACTTC.

J is TRBJ2-7 and V is TRBV9; 8 bases are a match to TRBD2. Germline assignment: CDR1 SGDLS and CDR2 YYNGEE. The CDR3 length is 13 residues. V was pared by 0 bases and J by 7 bases, with 3 bases of the junction left unmatched. The CDR3 sequence is CASSVASGREQYF. For the CDR3, the DNA is TGTGCCAGCAGCGTAGCTAGCGGGCGGGAGCAGTACTTC.

The J gene is TRBJ2-5, the V gene TRBV11-2; D call uncertain. With 5 bases removed from V and 5 bases from J, the gap between germline ends came to 15 bases. Germline CDR1 and CDR2: SGHAT and FQNNGV. The CDR3 contains 14 residues. The DNA for the CDR3 is TGTGCCAGCAGCCCTTTCTACCCGCGGGAGACCCAGTACTTC. Its translation: CASSPFYPRETQYF. Based on the CDR3 plus reference TRBV11-2 and TRBJ2-5, the full variable domain is EAGVAQSPRYKIIEKRQSVAFWCNPISGHATLYWYQQILGQGPKLLIQFQNNGVVDDSQLPKDRFSAERLKGVDSTLKIQPAKLEDSAVYLCASSPFYPRETQYFGPGTRLLVL.

J is TRBJ2-7 and V is TRBV11-2; 10 bases are a match to TRBD2. The germline CDR1 and CDR2 sequences are SGHAT and FQNNGV. This CDR3 is 15 amino acids long. The ends lost 5 bases at V and 4 bases at J; junction bases unmatched: 8. The CDR3 nucleotides are TGTGCCAGCAGCCCCGGACTAGCGGAAACTTACGAGCAGTACTTC. Protein product: CASSPGLAETYEQYF.

The rearrangement links TRBV9 to TRBJ2-7; possibly TRBD2 for D (5 bases). The V end lost 3 bases, the J end lost 4 bases, and 14 bases lay between the germline ends. The length of the CDR3 is 14 residues. Germline assignment: CDR1 SGDLS and CDR2 YYNGEE. The DNA for the CDR3 is TGTGCCAGCAGCGCTGGGTCGGGCGGGTACGAGCAGTACTTC. This codes for CASSAGSGGYEQYF.

The chain carries TRBV13 and TRBJ2-7; 12 bases are a match to TRBD2. Germline V lookup: CDR1 PRHDT, CDR2 FYEKMQ (reference sequence). This CDR3 comprises 16 residues. The ends lost 0 bases at V and 2 bases at J; junction bases unmatched: 2. In nucleotides, the CDR3 is TGTGCCAGCAGCTTAGGCCGACTAGCGGGGGCCTACGAGCAGTACTTC. Its translation: CASSLGRLAGAYEQYF. Using reference TRBV13 and TRBJ2-7 for the parts outside the CDR3, the full variable domain is AAGVIQSPRHLIKEKRETATLKCYPIPRHDTVYWYQQGPGQDPQFLISFYEKMQSDKGSIPDRFSAQQFSDYHSELNMSSLELGDSALYFCASSLGRLAGAYEQYFGPGTRLTVT.

The V and J genes are TRBV5-1 and TRBJ1-4, with D possibly TRBD1 on 5 matching bases. In germline, CDR1 is SGHRS, CDR2 YFSETQ. The CDR3 contains 15 residues. V was shortened by 0 bases and J by 7 bases, with 13 bases between the two germline ends. For the CDR3, the DNA is TGCGCCAGCAGCTTGGAGGGCAGGGTGATTGAAAAACTGTTTTTT. Translated: CASSLEGRVIEKLFF.

The rearrangement joins TRBV4-3 to TRBJ2-5, with no clear D. The germline V and J ends were trimmed by 0 bases and 5 bases, with 7 bases remaining between them. CDR3 length: 13 residues. Looked up from germline, CDR1 is LGHNA and CDR2 is YSLEER. CDR3 amino acids: CASSQDLRETQYF. The CDR3 coding sequence is TGCGCCAGCAGCCAAGATTTGCGGGAGACCCAGTACTTC.

The rearrangement links TRBV5-1 to TRBJ1-2; D is possibly TRBD1 (6 bases). V lost 0 bases and J 9 bases, leaving 12 bases between the germline ends. The CDR3 has 13 amino acids. CDR1 and CDR2 from the germline V gene are SGHRS and YFSETQ. CDR3 nucleotides: TGCGCCAGCAGCTTGGTGGCAGGGGAGCGCTACACCTTC. Protein: CASSLVAGERYTF. Full variable domain (rest looked up from reference TRBV5-1 and TRBJ1-2): KAGVTQTPRYLIKTRGQQVTLSCSPISGHRSVSWYQQTPGQGLQFLFEYFSETQRNKGNFPGRFSGRQFSNSRSEMNVSTLELGDSALYLCASSLVAGERYTFGSGTRLTVV.

This chain connects TRBV19 to TRBJ1-5, with D possibly TRBD1 on 5 matching bases. V dropped 3 bases and J dropped 5 bases, with 8 bases sitting between them. In germline, CDR1 is LNHDA, CDR2 SQIVND (reference sequence). CDR3 size: 13 residues. The CDR3 spells CASSIGGDQPQHF. CDR3 nucleotides: TGTGCCAGTAGTATCGGGGGAGATCAGCCCCAGCATTTT.

The rearrangement joins TRBV30 to TRBJ2-7; TRBD2 matches 12 bases. Germline CDR1 and CDR2: GTSNPN and SVGIG (reference sequence). V shed 3 bases and J 4 bases; nucleotides not matched to a gene: 13. This CDR3 contains 17 residues. The CDR3: CAWSKGRTSGMGYEQYF. The CDR3 DNA reads TGTGCCTGGAGCAAAGGGCGGACTAGCGGGATGGGGTACGAGCAGTACTTC.

The V call is TRBV4-2, the J call TRBJ1-2; no reliable D call. V was cut by 1 base and J by 6 bases, with 15 bases left in between. Germline V gene lookup returns CDR1 LGHNA and CDR2 YNFKEQ. The CDR3 extends over 15 amino acids. Here the CDR3 reads CASSQAHEVLDGYTF. The CDR3 DNA follows: TGTGCCAGCAGCCAAGCCCACGAGGTTTTAGATGGCTACACCTTC.

The V and J genes are TRBV7-2 and TRBJ1-4; the D gene is possibly TRBD1 (5 bases). Per the germline V gene, CDR1 is SGHTA and CDR2 is FQGNSA. V lost 1 base to trimming and J lost 8 bases, with 14 bases between them. The CDR3 sequence is 15 residues long. The CDR3 loop is CASSLDPFRGEKLFF. The DNA for the CDR3 is TGTGCCAGCAGCTTAGACCCGTTTCGGGGGGAAAAACTGTTTTTT.

V is TRBV25-1 and J is TRBJ2-2, with 7 nucleotides matching TRBD1. This CDR3 region has 14 residues. The V gene's germline CDR1 is MGHDK and CDR2 SYGVNS. J lost 1 base, V lost 8 bases, and 4 bases had no gene match. The CDR3 nucleotides are TGTGCCAGCGATGGGGACAGGAACACCGGGGAGCTGTTTTTT. It translates to CASDGDRNTGELFF.